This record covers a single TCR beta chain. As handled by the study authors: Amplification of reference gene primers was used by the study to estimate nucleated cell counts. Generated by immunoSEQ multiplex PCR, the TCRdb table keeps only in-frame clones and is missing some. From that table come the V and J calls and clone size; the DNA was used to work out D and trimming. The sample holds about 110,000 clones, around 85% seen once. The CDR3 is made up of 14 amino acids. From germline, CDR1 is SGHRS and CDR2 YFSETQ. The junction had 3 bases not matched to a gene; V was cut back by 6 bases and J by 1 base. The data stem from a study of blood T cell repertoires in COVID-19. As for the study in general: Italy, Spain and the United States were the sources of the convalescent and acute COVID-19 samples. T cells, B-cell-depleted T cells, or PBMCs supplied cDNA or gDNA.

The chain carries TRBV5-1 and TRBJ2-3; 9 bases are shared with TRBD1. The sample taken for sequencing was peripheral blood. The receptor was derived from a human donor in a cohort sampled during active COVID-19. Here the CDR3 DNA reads TGCGCCAGCACCCGGGACAGGGGCACAGATACGCAGTATTTT. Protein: CASTRDRGTDTQYF.